This T cell receptor beta chain was captured in a study of CD8 T cells in Susac syndrome. The CDR3 extends over 13 amino acids. Per the germline V gene, CDR1 is MNHEY and CDR2 is SMNVEV (reference sequence). Trimming left V 0 bases short and J 3 bases short, with 6 bases between. The authors sequenced TCR beta from blood CD8+ and CD4+ T cells. In the multiple sclerosis control group, patients were treatment-naive and had stable or active relapsing-remitting disease. TEMRA cells were FACS-enriched, while CD8+ and CD4+ T cells were negatively isolated. This clonotype appeared a few times. The RNA, roughly 0.45 to 1 ug, was put through reverse transcription using random hexamers. The amplification used immunoSEQ multiplex PCR on TCR beta CDR3; it spanned 54 Vbeta and 13 Jbeta. Via MiXCR, TCRdb re-called the immunoSEQ multiplex PCR reads, giving one row per CDR3 protein. The sample shows around 130,000 distinct CDR3 sequences, roughly 89% of them seen only once.

The sequencing input was CD8+ T cells from PBMCs. This TCR was recovered from a human donor with multiple sclerosis. The chain combines TRBV27 with TRBJ2-7; D is unclear. The CDR3 sequence is CASSLSIGYEQYF. CDR3 DNA: TGTGCCAGCAGTTTATCGATAGGCTACGAGCAGTACTTC.